The following is a T cell receptor (beta chain) sequence with its context. Its antigen is not known. CD8+ and CD4+ T cells were negatively isolated; TEMRA cells were FACS-enriched. This sample is part of a study of CD8 T cells in Susac syndrome. For the study at large: The Susac syndrome patients were therapy-naive, on corticosteroids, or on intravenous immunoglobulin alone at blood draw.

Overall study findings and caveats: The study identified around fifteen and five Susac-specific public clones in total CD8+ and CD8+ TEMRA repertoires. Clonal expansion of Susac CD8+ cells peaked in TEMRA cells, and it also peaked in active patients.

V shed 0 bases, J shed 3 bases, and the junction held 5 bases outside the gene matches. Germline loops: CDR1 MNHEY, CDR2 SVGEGT. This CDR3 comprises 18 residues. Reverse transcription of 0.5 to 1 ug RNA was performed with random hexamers. Using its own MiXCR run on the immunoSEQ multiplex PCR reads, TCRdb lists one record per CDR3 protein. This sample yields around 150,000 distinct CDR3 sequences, of which approximately 95% are seen a single time; more than 0.15% belongs to the top ten. Material: CD8+ T cells from PBMCs. This clonotype originated in a human donor with Susac syndrome. V usage is TRBV6-2 or TRBV6-3 and J usage is TRBJ2-1, with 13 positions matching TRBD2. The chain's CDR3 is CASSYSIGTSGVYNEQFF. The CDR3 DNA is TGTGCCAGCAGTTACTCGATCGGGACTAGCGGGGTCTACAATGAGCAGTTCTTC.